This T cell receptor beta chain was observed in a study of blood T cell repertoires in COVID-19. Turning to the study itself: Both acute and convalescent COVID-19 samples were obtained from the United States, Italy and Spain. Sample material is recorded as cDNA or gDNA derived from T cells, B-cell-depleted T cells, or PBMCs.

Per the original methods: Researchers report that nucleated cell counts were estimated from reference gene primer amplification. Data came from immunoSEQ multiplex PCR; TCRdb stores just in-frame clones and leaves some out. The V and J calls and clone size are taken from that table; D and trimming were inferred from the DNA. The sample includes roughly 200,000 clones, roughly 85% of them seen just once. This clone turned up a few times. This CDR3 has 15 residues. Losses at the gene ends were 0 bases for V and 5 bases for J; bases not matched to a gene: 4. CDR1 MNHEY and CDR2 SVGEGT come from the germline V gene.

The TCR originated in a woman at least 80 years old with acute or convalescent COVID-19. This chain connects TRBV6-2 or TRBV6-3 to TRBJ2-3, with 8 bases identical to TRBD2. What was sequenced was peripheral blood. The CDR3 nucleotides read TGTGCCAGCAGTTACTCCCCGACTAGCGTAGATACGCAGTATTTT. Residues: CASSYSPTSVDTQYF.